Listed here is a single TCR beta chain. Germline CDR1 and CDR2: SGHTS and YDEGEE. The CDR3 contains 13 residues. V was cut by 9 bases and J by 3 bases, with 13 bases left in between. Authors' methods: By means of reference gene primer amplification, nucleated cell counts were estimated. Libraries were prepared by immunoSEQ multiplex PCR; TCRdb keeps only in-frame clonotypes and omits some of them. That table is the source of V, J and clone size, and D and trimming were worked out from the DNA. The data contain under 200,000 clones, 88% of them seen just once; the ten biggest clones take up roughly 6%. This sample is drawn from a study of blood T cell repertoires in COVID-19. Study-wide context: Whether acute or convalescent, the COVID-19 samples came from the United States, Italy and Spain. The cDNA or gDNA used as material had been derived from T cells, B-cell-depleted T cells, or PBMCs.

The chain employs TRBV5-8 and TRBJ1-3; the D is unclear. Sequenced input: peripheral blood. This receptor was identified in a man aged 40-55 years with active or convalescent COVID-19. DNA of the CDR3: TGTGCCACCCAAGTCGGTGGTGGAAACACCATATATTTT. Translation: CATQVGGGNTIYF.